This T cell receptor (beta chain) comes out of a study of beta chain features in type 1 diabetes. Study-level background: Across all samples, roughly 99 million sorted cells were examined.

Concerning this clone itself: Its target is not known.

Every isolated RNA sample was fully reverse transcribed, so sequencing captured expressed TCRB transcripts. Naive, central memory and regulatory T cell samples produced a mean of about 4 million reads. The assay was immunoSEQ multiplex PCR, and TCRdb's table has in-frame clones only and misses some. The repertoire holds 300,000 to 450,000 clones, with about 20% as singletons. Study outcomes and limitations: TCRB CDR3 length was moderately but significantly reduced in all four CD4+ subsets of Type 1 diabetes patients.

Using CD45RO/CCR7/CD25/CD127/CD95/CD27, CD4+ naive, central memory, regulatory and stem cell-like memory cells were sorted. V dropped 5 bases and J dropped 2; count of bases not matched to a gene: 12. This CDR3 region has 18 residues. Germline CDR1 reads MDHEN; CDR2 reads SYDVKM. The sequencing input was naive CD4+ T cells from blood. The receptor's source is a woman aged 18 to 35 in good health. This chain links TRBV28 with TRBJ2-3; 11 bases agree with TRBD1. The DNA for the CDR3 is TGTGCCAGCAGTCATTGGGACAGGGGGTCCCCCCACACAGATACGCAGTATTTT. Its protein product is CASSHWDRGSPHTDTQYF.